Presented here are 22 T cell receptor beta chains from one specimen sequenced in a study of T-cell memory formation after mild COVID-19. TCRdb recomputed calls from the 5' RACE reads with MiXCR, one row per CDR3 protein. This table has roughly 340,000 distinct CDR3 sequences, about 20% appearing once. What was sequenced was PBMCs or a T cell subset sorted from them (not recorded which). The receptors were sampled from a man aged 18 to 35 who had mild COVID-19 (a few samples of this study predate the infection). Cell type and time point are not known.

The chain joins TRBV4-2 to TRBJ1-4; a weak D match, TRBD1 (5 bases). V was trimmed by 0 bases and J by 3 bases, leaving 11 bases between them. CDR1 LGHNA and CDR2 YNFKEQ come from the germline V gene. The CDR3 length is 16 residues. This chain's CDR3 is CASSQDAGRPNEKLFF. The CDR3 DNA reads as TGTGCCAGCAGCCAAGACGCAGGGCGGCCTAATGAAAAACTGTTTTTT.

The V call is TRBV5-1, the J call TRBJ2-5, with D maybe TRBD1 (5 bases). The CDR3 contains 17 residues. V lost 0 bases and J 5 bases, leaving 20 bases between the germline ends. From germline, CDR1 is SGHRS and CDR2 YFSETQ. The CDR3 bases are TGCGCCAGCAGCTTGGGGCAGGGCGGTAATTTTCGGGAGACCCAGTACTTC. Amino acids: CASSLGQGGNFRETQYF.

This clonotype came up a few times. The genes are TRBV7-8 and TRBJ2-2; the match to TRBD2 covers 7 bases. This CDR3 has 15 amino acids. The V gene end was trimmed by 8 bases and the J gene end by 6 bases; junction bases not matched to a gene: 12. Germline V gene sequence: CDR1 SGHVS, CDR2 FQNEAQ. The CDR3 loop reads CASALFAGVAGELFF. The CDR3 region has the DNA TGTGCCAGCGCCTTATTTGCGGGGGTGGCCGGGGAGCTGTTTTTT.

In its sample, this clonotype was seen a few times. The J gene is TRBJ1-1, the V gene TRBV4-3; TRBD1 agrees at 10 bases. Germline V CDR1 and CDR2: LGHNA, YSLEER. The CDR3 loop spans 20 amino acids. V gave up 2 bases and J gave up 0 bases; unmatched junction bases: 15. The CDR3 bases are TGCGCCAGCAGCCAACGGTTACCGACAGGGGGCGTACATATGAACACTGAAGCTTTCTTT. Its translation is CASSQRLPTGGVHMNTEAFF.

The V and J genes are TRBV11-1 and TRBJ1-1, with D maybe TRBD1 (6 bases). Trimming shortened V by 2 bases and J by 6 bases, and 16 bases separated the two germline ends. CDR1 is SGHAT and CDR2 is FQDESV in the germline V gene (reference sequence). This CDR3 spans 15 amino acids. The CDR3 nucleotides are TGTGCCAGCAGCTTATCTTCGGGGGGCTACGCTGAAGCTTTCTTT. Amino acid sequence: CASSLSSGGYAEAFF.

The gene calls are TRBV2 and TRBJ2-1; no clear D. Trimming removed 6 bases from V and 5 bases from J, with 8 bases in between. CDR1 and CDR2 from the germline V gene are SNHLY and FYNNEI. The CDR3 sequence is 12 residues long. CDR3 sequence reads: CASRDPDNEQFF. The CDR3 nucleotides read TGTGCCAGCAGGGACCCAGACAATGAGCAGTTCTTC.

Here the CDR3 DNA reads TGCGCCAGCAGCGGAACCCCGGGGCGCGATACGCAGTATTTT. It encodes CASSGTPGRDTQYF. V and J are TRBV5-1 and TRBJ2-3; D could derive from TRBD1 or TRBD2 (5 bases each). Germline V lookup: CDR1 SGHRS, CDR2 YFSETQ. The CDR3 loop spans 14 amino acids. V lost 4 bases and J 6 bases, leaving 15 bases between the germline ends.

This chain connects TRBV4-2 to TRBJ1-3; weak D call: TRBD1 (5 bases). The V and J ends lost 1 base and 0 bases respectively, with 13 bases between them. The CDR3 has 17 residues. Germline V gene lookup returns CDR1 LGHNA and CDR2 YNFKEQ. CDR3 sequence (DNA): TGTGCCAGCAGCCAAGTATCAGGCGGGGGCTCTGGAAACACCATATATTTT. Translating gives CASSQVSGGGSGNTIYF.

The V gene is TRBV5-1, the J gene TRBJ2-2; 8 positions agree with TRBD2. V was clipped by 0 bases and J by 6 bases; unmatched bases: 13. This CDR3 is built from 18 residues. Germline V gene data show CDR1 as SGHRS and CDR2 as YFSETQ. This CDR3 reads CASSLAGGLALASGELFF. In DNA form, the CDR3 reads TGCGCCAGCAGCTTGGCCGGTGGACTAGCCCTTGCGTCCGGGGAGCTGTTTTTT. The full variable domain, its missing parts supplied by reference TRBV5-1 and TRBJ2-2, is KAGVTQTPRYLIKTRGQQVTLSCSPISGHRSVSWYQQTPGQGLQFLFEYFSETQRNKGNFPGRFSGRQFSNSRSEMNVSTLELGDSALYLCASSLAGGLALASGELFFGEGSRLTVL.

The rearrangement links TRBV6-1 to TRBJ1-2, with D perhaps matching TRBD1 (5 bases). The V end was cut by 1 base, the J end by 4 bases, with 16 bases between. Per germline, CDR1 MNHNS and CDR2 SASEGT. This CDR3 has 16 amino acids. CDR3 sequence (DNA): TGTGCCAGCAGTGAAGGTCCGGGAGGGGCTGGCTATGGCTACACCTTC. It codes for CASSEGPGGAGYGYTF.

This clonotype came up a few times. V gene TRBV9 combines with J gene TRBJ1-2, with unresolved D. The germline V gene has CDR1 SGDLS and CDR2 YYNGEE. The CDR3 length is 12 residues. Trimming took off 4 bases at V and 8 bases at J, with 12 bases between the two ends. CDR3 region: CASSPLTSGYTF. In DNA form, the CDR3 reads TGTGCCAGCAGCCCGCTGACAAGCGGCTACACCTTC.

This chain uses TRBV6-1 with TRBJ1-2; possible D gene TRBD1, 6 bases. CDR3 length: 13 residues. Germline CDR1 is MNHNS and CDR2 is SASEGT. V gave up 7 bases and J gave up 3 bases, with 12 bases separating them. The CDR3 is CASKGGYYYGYTF. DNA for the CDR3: TGTGCCAGCAAGGGGGGTTACTACTATGGCTACACCTTC.

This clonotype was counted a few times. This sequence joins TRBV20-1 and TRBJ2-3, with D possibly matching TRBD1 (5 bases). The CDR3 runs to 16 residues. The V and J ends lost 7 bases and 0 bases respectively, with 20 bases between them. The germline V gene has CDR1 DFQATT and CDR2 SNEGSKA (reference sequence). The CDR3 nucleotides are TGCAGTGTCGTTGGGGCCCCGGACGCAAGCACAGATACGCAGTATTTT. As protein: CSVVGAPDASTDTQYF.

CDR3 residues: CAISASGAETQYF. The CDR3, as DNA: TGTGCCATCTCGGCTAGCGGGGCGGAGACCCAGTACTTC. The rearrangement uses TRBV10-3 and TRBJ2-5, with 9 bases aligning to TRBD2. Germline V gene sequence: CDR1 ENHRY, CDR2 SYGVKD. The CDR3 has 13 residues. V lost 8 bases and J lost 5; bases outside the gene matches: 6.

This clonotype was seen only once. Here the CDR3 reads CSARGQRSSYEQYV. The CDR3 nucleotides read TGCAGTGCTAGAGGACAGCGGAGCTCCTACGAGCAGTACGTC. The chain joins TRBV20-1 to TRBJ2-7, with D perhaps given as TRBD1 or TRBD2 (5 bases each). Germline V gene sequence: CDR1 DFQATT, CDR2 SNEGSKA (reference sequence). V shed 1 base and J shed 0 bases, with 10 bases lying between them. This CDR3 comprises 14 residues.

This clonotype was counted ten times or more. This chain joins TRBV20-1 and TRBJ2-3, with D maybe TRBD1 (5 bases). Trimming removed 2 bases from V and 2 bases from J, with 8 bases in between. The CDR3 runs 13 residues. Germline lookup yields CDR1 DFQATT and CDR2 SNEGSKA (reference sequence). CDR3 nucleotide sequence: TGCAGTGCTAGACAGGGTCACACAGATACGCAGTATTTT. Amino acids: CSARQGHTDTQYF.

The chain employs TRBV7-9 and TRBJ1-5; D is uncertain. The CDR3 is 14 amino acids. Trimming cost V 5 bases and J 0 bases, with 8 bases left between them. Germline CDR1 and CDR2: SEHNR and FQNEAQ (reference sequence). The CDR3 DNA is TGTGCCAGCAGCGGTCACAATAGCAATCAGCCCCAGCATTTT. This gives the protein CASSGHNSNQPQHF.

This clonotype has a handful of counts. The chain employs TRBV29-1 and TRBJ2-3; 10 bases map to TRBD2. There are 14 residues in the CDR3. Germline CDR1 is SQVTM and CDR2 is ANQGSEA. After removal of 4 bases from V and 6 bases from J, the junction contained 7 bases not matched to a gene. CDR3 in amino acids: CSVVVSGGWDTQYF. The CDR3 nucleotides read TGCAGCGTTGTTGTTAGCGGGGGGTGGGATACGCAGTATTTT.

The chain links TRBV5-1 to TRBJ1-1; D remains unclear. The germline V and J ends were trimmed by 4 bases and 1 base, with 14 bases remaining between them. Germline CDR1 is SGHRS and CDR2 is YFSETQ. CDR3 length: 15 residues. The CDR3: CASSSDTSGNTEAFF. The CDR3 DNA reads TGCGCCAGCAGCAGCGACACCTCCGGGAACACTGAAGCTTTCTTT.

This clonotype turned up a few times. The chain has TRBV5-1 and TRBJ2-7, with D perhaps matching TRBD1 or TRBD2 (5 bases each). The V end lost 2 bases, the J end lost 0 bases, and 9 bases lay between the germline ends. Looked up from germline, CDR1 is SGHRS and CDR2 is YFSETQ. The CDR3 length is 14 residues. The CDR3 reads CASSFAGSSYEQYF. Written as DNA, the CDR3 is TGCGCCAGCAGCTTCGCAGGGAGCTCCTACGAGCAGTACTTC.

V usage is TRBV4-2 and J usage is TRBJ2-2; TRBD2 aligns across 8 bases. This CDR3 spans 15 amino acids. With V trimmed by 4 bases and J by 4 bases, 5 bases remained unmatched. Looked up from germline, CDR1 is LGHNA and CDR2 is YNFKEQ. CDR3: CASSPAGGSTGELFF. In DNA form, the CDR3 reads TGTGCCAGCAGCCCGGCGGGGGGCTCCACCGGGGAGCTGTTTTTT.

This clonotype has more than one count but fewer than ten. This CDR3 reads CSARMGRGGTGELFF. In DNA, the CDR3 is TGCAGCGCCCGAATGGGGCGCGGCGGCACCGGGGAGCTGTTTTTT. This chain links TRBV29-1 with TRBJ2-2; D possibly corresponds to TRBD1 (5 bases). Germline V gene lookup returns CDR1 SQVTM and CDR2 ANQGSEA. Trimming took off 7 bases at V and 4 bases at J, with 19 bases between the two ends. The CDR3 contains 15 residues.